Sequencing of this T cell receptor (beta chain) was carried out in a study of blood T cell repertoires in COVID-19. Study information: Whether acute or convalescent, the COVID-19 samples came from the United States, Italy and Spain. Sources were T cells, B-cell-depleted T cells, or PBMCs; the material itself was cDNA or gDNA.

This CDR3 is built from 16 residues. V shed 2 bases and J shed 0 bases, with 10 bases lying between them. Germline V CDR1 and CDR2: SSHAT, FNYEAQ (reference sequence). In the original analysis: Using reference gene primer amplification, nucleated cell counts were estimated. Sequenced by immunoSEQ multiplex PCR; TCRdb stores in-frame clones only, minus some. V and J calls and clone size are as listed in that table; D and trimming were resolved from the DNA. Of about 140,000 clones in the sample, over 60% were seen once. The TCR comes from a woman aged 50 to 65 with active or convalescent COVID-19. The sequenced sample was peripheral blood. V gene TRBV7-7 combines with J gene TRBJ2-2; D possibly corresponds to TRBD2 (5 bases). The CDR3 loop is CASSLTGSANTGELFF. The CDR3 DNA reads TGTGCCAGCAGCTTAACGGGATCCGCGAACACCGGGGAGCTGTTTTTT.